This TCR beta chain derives from a study of Ad26.COV2.S vaccination and SARS-CoV-2 variants. The wider study: Administration of Ad26.COV2.S was intramuscular, either once or twice 56 days apart.

Treatment reported: around 19 received Ad26.COV2.S at low or high dose, single or two shots; a few received placebo; per-sample allocation not given. Each sample was drawn 63 days after the first injection (of vaccine or placebo). Study observations and caveats: Vaccine recipients surpassed placebo recipients in spike-specific TCR breadth.

V was cut by 5 bases and J by 4 bases, with 17 bases left in between. This CDR3 comprises 14 residues. The V gene's germline CDR1 is GTSNPN and CDR2 SVGIG (reference sequence). Assay used: immunoSEQ multiplex PCR; TCRdb lists only in-frame clones, some missing. The data show about 350,000 clones, approximately 90% seen once. Turning to this clone: Its matching antigen is unknown.

The chain employs TRBV30 and TRBJ1-2; D is uncertain. The source was peripheral blood, collected in a trial of Ad26.COV2.S vaccine versus placebo. This clonotype was obtained from a person between 18 and 60 years old who received the Ad26.COV2.S COVID-19 vaccine or a placebo. CDR3 protein: CAWGRPDPFYGYTF. Written as DNA, the CDR3 is TGTGCCTGGGGCAGGCCGGACCCATTCTATGGCTACACCTTC.